This TCR beta chain is from a study of technical replicates of blood from four donors. The assay was immunoSEQ multiplex PCR, and TCRdb's table has in-frame clones only and misses some. The table records roughly 80,000 clones, 70% to 90% of them present only once. The receptor comes from a human donor in good health. Sequencing was performed on T cells isolated from PBMCs.

The DNA for the CDR3 is TGTGCTAGTGGTTTGGGACTAGCGGGAGGGGGCAATGAGCAGTTCTTC. Translated: CASGLGLAGGGNEQFF. The chain employs TRBV12-5 and TRBJ2-1, with 14 bases that match TRBD2. This CDR3 is built from 16 residues. Germline values: CDR1 LGHNT, CDR2 FRNRAP. The J segment lost 6 bases and the V segment lost 1 base, leaving 2 bases of the junction unmatched.